This entry lists 4 T cell receptor beta chains sequenced from one sample in a study of vaccination effects on CD4 cells after COVID-19. Profiling relied on immunoSEQ multiplex PCR, and the TCRdb table lists in-frame clones only, not all of them. The sample holds fewer than 30,000 clones, about four fifths seen once. Peptide-pool stimulation followed by sequencing identified expanded antigen-specific CD4+ clonotypes in the ViraFEST assay. Investigators separated out CD4+ T cells once about 10 days of culture had passed. Participants got two doses of BNT162b2 or mRNA-1273 vaccine. Their antigens remain unidentified. Sequencing used CD4+ T cells from PBMCs cultured with HCoV-NL63 spike peptides, obtained after COVID-19 vaccination. These receptors all come from a human donor who received a COVID-19 vaccine. Some clones in this sample may be carry-over from other donors' samples.

The chain carries TRBV6-1 and TRBJ2-2, with D maybe TRBD2 (5 bases). The CDR3 covers 12 residues. Germline V gene sequence: CDR1 MNHNS, CDR2 SASEGT. Between the trimmed V and J ends, which lost 6 bases and 6 bases, there was a span of 8 bases. CDR3 loop: CASSKLAGELFF. In nucleotides, the CDR3 is TGTGCCAGCAGCAAACTAGCCGGGGAGCTGTTTTTT.

In this sample, this clone turned up a few times. The V and J genes are TRBV30 and TRBJ2-2; a possible D gene is TRBD2 (5 bases). There are 15 residues in the CDR3. Germline V CDR1 and CDR2: GTSNPN, SVGIG (reference sequence). Trimming removed 7 bases from V and 5 bases from J, with 20 bases in between. Here the CDR3 reads CASEPQGLLTGELFF. The CDR3 DNA is TGTGCCTCTGAGCCCCAAGGACTTTTGACCGGGGAGCTGTTTTTT. The full variable domain, in which reference TRBV30 and TRBJ2-2 provide the parts outside the CDR3, is SQTIHQWPATLVQPVGSPLSLECTVEGTSNPNLYWYRQAAGRGLQLLFYSVGIGQISSEVPQNLSASRPQDRQFILSSKKLLLSDSGFYLCASEPQGLLTGELFFGEGSRLTVL.

The chain carries TRBV2 and TRBJ2-5, with D perhaps being TRBD1 or TRBD2 (5 bases each). V lost 5 bases and J lost 5, with 18 bases in between. Germline-derived CDR1 and CDR2 are SNHLY and FYNNEI. The CDR3 runs 15 residues. The CDR3 sequence: CASSPSGAQGETQYF. DNA for the CDR3: TGTGCCAGCAGTCCCTCCGGGGCCCAAGGGGAGACCCAGTACTTC. The full variable domain, its missing parts supplied by reference TRBV2 and TRBJ2-5, is EPEVTQTPSHQVTQMGQEVILRCVPISNHLYFYWYRQILGQKVEFLVSFYNNEISEKSEIFDDQFSVERPDGSNFTLKIRSTKLEDSAMYFCASSPSGAQGETQYFGPGTRLLVL.

This chain joins TRBV7-2 and TRBJ1-6, with TRBD1 identical over 8 bases. V lost 5 bases and J lost 14; bases outside the gene matches: 2. The germline V gene encodes CDR1 SGHTA and CDR2 FQGNSA. This CDR3 comprises 11 residues. CDR3 coding DNA: TGTGCCAGCAGCCTACAGGGGGCCCTCCACTTT. Amino acid sequence: CASSLQGALHF.